The 15 T cell receptor beta chains presented below share a single source sample, sequenced in a study of T-cell reconstitution after alpha-beta-depleted transplantation in children. Unique molecular identifiers featured in how the TCRbeta library was prepared. From the PCR reads, TCRdb called clonotypes with MiXCR, one entry per CDR3 protein. This sample has about 690,000 distinct CDR3 sequences; 16% occur once, and the top ten carry 1.1%. The starting material was PBMCs from the stem cell graft donor, obtained from the stem cell graft. These receptors were taken from a human donor who donated a stem cell graft to a child with acute myeloid leukemia.

At least ten counts were recorded for this clonotype. The J gene is TRBJ2-5, the V gene TRBV20-1; 8 bases match TRBD1. In germline, CDR1 is DFQATT, CDR2 SNEGSKA (reference sequence). The CDR3 loop spans 15 amino acids. V was clipped by 5 bases and J by 2 bases; unmatched bases: 10. CDR3 nucleotide sequence: TGCAGTGCTTACCCCACAGGGGGGATGCAAGAGACCCAGTACTTC. Its protein product is CSAYPTGGMQETQYF.

This clonotype was recorded at least ten times. The genes are TRBV20-1 and TRBJ1-1; D may be TRBD1 (5 bases). Looked up from germline, CDR1 is DFQATT and CDR2 is SNEGSKA (reference sequence). V was clipped by 6 bases and J by 1 base, with 15 bases between them. The CDR3 runs to 14 residues. The CDR3 reads CSAQEGSANTEAFF. The CDR3 DNA follows: TGCAGTGCCCAAGAGGGGTCGGCGAACACTGAAGCTTTCTTT.

V gene TRBV7-9 combines with J gene TRBJ2-6, with D possibly being TRBD1 or TRBD2 (5 bases each). The germline V gene encodes CDR1 SEHNR and CDR2 FQNEAQ (reference sequence). The CDR3 extends over 15 amino acids. Trimming took 6 bases from V and 1 from J, leaving 10 bases between them. As DNA, the CDR3 is TGTGCCAGCAGGCCTGGGGGATCTGGGGCCAACGTCCTGACTTTC. Its translation is CASRPGGSGANVLTF.

The V call is TRBV29-1, the J call TRBJ1-1; D not resolved. V was shortened by 6 bases and J by 3 bases, with 11 bases between the two germline ends. This CDR3 contains 12 residues. The V gene's germline CDR1 is SQVTM and CDR2 ANQGSEA. This CDR3 reads CSVARSDTEAFF. The DNA of the CDR3 is TGCAGCGTGGCCAGGAGCGACACTGAAGCTTTCTTT. Full variable domain (rest looked up from reference TRBV29-1 and TRBJ1-1): SAVISQKPSRDICQRGTSLTIQCQVDSQVTMMFWYRQQPGQSLTLIATANQGSEATYESGFVIDKFPISRPNLTFSTLTVSNMSPEDSSIYLCSVARSDTEAFFGQGTRLTVV.

The chain carries TRBV12-3 or TRBV12-4 and TRBJ1-5, with D tentatively TRBD1 (6 bases). V lost 5 bases to trimming and J lost 6 bases, with 14 bases between them. The CDR3 is 14 residues long. For the CDR3, the DNA is TGTGCCAGCAGTATAGGGGGAATCAGTCAGCCCCAGCATTTT. This encodes CASSIGGISQPQHF.

As concerns this clonotype: A single base separates this from a much larger clone, so it may be a read error. The chain combines TRBV20-1 with TRBJ1-6, with 7 bases identical to TRBD1. The V gene end was trimmed by 0 bases and the J gene end by 10 bases; junction bases not matched to a gene: 6. The CDR3 consists of 14 residues. Germline V gives CDR1 DFQATT, CDR2 SNEGSKA (reference sequence). This CDR3 is CSARDDRAGSPLHF. In nucleotides, the CDR3 is TGCAGTGCTAGAGATGACAGGGCCGGCTCACCCCTCCACTTT.

This clonotype was seen repeatedly, ten times or more. V gene TRBV20-1 combines with J gene TRBJ2-1; a weak D match, TRBD2 (6 bases). Germline CDR1 is DFQATT and CDR2 is SNEGSKA (reference sequence). The CDR3 consists of 14 residues. Trimming took off 6 bases at V and 4 bases at J, with 16 bases between the two ends. The CDR3 reads CSAGGIAGYNEQFF. CDR3 in DNA: TGCAGTGCCGGCGGGATAGCAGGTTACAATGAGCAGTTCTTC.

The chain recombines TRBV20-1 with TRBJ2-7; possible D gene TRBD1, 6 bases. V shed 3 bases and J shed 2 bases, with 17 bases lying between them. This CDR3 region has 15 residues. Looked up from germline, CDR1 is DFQATT and CDR2 is SNEGSKA (reference sequence). In nucleotides, the CDR3 is TGCAGTGCTAGCCAGACCAGGGGAGATCCCTACGAGCAGTACTTC. This gives the protein CSASQTRGDPYEQYF.

This clonotype was seen more than once but under ten times. The chain employs TRBV6-1 and TRBJ2-5, with D uncertain. Trimming stripped 2 bases from V and 1 base from J, with 5 bases between. CDR3 size: 13 residues. Germline assignment: CDR1 MNHNS and CDR2 SASEGT. CDR3 in DNA: TGTGCCAGCAGTGAAACAGTCCAAGAGACCCAGTACTTC. Encoded protein: CASSETVQETQYF.

This clonotype turned up a few times. The chain links TRBV29-1 to TRBJ2-4; D may correspond to TRBD1 or TRBD2 (6 bases each). Trimming removed 5 bases at V and 6 bases at J, with 14 bases between. CDR3 length equals 13 residues. Germline-derived CDR1 and CDR2 are SQVTM and ANQGSEA. The CDR3 loop is CSVLPGGGNIQYF. Written as DNA, the CDR3 is TGCAGCGTTCTGCCCGGAGGGGGAAACATTCAGTACTTC. The full variable domain, completed using reference TRBV29-1 and TRBJ2-4, is SAVISQKPSRDICQRGTSLTIQCQVDSQVTMMFWYRQQPGQSLTLIATANQGSEATYESGFVIDKFPISRPNLTFSTLTVSNMSPEDSSIYLCSVLPGGGNIQYFGAGTRLSVL.

This clonotype appeared many times. The chain recombines TRBV29-1 with TRBJ1-2, with TRBD1 matching over 8 bases. The CDR3 runs to 11 residues. CDR1 and CDR2 from the germline V gene are SQVTM and ANQGSEA. CDR3 nucleotides: TGCACGTCGCAGGGGGCCGGTGGCTACACCTTC. Translation gives CTSQGAGGYTF.

This clonotype was counted once. The chain is built from TRBV3-1 and TRBJ1-1; D unclear. The length of the CDR3 is 11 residues. With 1 base removed from V and 13 bases from J, the gap between germline ends came to 10 bases. Germline V gives CDR1 LGHDT, CDR2 YNNKEL (reference sequence). CDR3 DNA sequence: TGTGCCAGCAGCCAAGGGTCGACGGATTTCTTT. Its protein is CASSQGSTDFF.

The chain couples TRBV24-1 to TRBJ2-1; D tentatively fits TRBD1 or TRBD2 (5 bases each). The germline gives CDR1 KGHDR, CDR2 SFDVKD. Trimming pared 5 bases from V and 1 base from J, leaving 8 bases between. This CDR3 has 14 residues. The CDR3 region is CATSGGKSYNEQFF. In DNA form, the CDR3 reads TGTGCCACCAGTGGGGGGAAGTCCTACAATGAGCAGTTCTTC.

The V and J genes are TRBV6-2 or TRBV6-3 and TRBJ2-7; D tentatively reads TRBD1 or TRBD2 (5 bases each). CDR3 size: 14 residues. V was pared by 2 bases and J by 5 bases, with 13 bases between. Germline-derived CDR1 and CDR2 are MNHEY and SVGEGT. In DNA, the CDR3 is TGTGCCAGCAGTTACCTCGGGGCTTCACACGAGCAGTACTTC. This translates into CASSYLGASHEQYF.

This clonotype was recorded at least ten times. The rearrangement links TRBV20-1 to TRBJ2-7; 7 nucleotides agree with TRBD1. With V trimmed by 2 bases and J by 3 bases, 1 base remained unmatched. Germline V gene sequence: CDR1 DFQATT, CDR2 SNEGSKA (reference sequence). This CDR3 is built from 12 residues. CDR3 nucleotide sequence: TGCAGTGCTAGACAGGGGGACTACGAGCAGTACGTC. Its protein is CSARQGDYEQYV.